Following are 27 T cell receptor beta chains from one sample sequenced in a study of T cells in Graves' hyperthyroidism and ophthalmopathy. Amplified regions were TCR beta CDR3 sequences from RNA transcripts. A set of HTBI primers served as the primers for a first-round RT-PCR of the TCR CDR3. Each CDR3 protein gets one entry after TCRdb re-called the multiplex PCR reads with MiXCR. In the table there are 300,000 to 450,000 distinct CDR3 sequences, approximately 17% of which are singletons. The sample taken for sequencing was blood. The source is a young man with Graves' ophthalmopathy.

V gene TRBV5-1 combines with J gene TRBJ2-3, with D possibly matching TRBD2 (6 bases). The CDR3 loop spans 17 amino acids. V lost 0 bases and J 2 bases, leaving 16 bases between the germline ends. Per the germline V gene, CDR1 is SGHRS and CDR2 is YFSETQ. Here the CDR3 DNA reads TGCGCCAGCAGCTTGGCCTGGCCAGCGGGTTACACAGATACGCAGTATTTT. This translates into CASSLAWPAGYTDTQYF.

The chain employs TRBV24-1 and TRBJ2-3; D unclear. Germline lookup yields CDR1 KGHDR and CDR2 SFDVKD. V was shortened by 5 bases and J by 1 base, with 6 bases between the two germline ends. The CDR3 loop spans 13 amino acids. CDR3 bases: TGTGCCACCAGTGTAGAGGGCACAGATACGCAGTATTTT. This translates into CATSVEGTDTQYF.

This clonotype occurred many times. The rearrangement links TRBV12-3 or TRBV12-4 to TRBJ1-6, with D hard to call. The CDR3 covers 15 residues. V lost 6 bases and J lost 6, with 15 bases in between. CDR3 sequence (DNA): TGTGCCAGCAGGGGATCGGGAATGAGTAATTCACCCCTCCACTTT. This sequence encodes CASRGSGMSNSPLHF.

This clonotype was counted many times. The CDR3 spells CASSTQGTYQPQHF. CDR3 sequence (DNA): TGTGCCAGCAGTACCCAAGGGACCTATCAGCCCCAGCATTTT. The chain employs TRBV12-3 or TRBV12-4 and TRBJ1-5; perhaps TRBD1 as D (5 bases). Trimming pared 5 bases from V and 5 bases from J, leaving 13 bases between. This CDR3 has 14 residues.

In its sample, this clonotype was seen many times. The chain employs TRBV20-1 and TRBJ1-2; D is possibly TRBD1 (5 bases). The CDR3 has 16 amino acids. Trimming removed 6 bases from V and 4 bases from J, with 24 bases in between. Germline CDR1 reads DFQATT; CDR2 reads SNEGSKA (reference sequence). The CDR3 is CSAPGGRVIGGYGYTF. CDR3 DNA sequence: TGCAGTGCGCCCGGTGGCAGGGTCATTGGGGGCTATGGCTACACCTTC.

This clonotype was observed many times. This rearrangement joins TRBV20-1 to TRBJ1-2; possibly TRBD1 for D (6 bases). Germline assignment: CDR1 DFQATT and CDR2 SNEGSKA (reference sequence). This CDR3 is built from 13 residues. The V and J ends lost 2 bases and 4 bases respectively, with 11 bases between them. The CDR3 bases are TGCAGTGCTAGAAGGGGGGTTCCCTATGGCTACACCTTC. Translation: CSARRGVPYGYTF.

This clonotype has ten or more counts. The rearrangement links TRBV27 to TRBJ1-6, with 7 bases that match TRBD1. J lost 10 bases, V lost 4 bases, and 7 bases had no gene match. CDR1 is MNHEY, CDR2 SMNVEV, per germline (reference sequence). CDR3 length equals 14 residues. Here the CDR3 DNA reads TGTGCCAGCAGTTCGGACAGGTGGGGGTCACCCCTCCACTTT. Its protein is CASSSDRWGSPLHF.

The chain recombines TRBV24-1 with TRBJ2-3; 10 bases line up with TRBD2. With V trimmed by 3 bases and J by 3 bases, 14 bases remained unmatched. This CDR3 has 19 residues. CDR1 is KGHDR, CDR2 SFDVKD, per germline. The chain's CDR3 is CATSDGARVSGGATDTQYF. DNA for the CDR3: TGTGCCACCAGTGATGGGGCCAGAGTAAGCGGGGGGGCGACAGATACGCAGTATTTT.

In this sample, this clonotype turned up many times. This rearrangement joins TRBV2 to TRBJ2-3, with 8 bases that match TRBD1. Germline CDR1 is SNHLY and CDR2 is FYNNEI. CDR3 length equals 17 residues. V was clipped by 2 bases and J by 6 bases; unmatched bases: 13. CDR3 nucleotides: TGTGCCAGCAGTGAATCCGTTAAGGGCAGGGGGCGGGATACGCAGTATTTT. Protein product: CASSESVKGRGRDTQYF.

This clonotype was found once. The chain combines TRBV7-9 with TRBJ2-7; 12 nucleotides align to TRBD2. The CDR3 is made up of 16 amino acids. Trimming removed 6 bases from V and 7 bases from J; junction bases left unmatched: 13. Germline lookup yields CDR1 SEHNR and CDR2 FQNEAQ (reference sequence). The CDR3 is CASSRDSSGGADEQYF. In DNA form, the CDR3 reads TGTGCCAGCAGTCGGGACTCTAGCGGGGGGGCAGATGAGCAGTACTTC. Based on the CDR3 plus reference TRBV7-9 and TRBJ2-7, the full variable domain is DTGVSQNPRHKITKRGQNVTFRCDPISEHNRLYWYRQTLGQGPEFLTYFQNEAQLEKSRLLSDRFSAERPKGSFSTLEIQRTEQGDSAMYLCASSRDSSGGADEQYFGPGTRLTVT.

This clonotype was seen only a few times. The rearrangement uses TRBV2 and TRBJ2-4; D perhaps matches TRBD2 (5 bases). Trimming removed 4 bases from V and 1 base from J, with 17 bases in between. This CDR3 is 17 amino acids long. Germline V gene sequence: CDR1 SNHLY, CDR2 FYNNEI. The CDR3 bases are TGTGCCAGCAGTGCGGGAAGGGAGAGGGTCGCCAAAAACATTCAGTACTTC. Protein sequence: CASSAGRERVAKNIQYF.

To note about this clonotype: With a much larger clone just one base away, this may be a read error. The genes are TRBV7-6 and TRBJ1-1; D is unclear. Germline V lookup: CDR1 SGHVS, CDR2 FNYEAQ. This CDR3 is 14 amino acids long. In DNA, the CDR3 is TGTGCCAGCAGTTACGAGTGGGTGAACACTGGAGCTTTCTTT. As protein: CASSYEWVNTGAFF.

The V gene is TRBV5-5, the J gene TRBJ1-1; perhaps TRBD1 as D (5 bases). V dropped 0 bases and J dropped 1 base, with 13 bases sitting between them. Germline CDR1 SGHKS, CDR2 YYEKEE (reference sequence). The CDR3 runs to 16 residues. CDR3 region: CASSLGSSGGNTEAFF. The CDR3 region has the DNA TGTGCCAGCAGCTTGGGAAGTAGCGGGGGGAACACTGAAGCTTTCTTT.

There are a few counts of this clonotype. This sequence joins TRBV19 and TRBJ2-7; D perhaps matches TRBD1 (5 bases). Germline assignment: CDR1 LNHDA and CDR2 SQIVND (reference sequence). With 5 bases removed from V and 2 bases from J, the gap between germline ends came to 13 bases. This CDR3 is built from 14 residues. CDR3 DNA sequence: TGTGCCAGTAGTGAAACGGACACCGCCTACGAGCAGTACTTC. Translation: CASSETDTAYEQYF.

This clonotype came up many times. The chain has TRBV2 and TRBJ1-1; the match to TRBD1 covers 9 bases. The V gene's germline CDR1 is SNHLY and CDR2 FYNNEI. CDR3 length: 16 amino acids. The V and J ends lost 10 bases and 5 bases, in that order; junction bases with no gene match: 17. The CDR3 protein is CAITPEDRGSETEAFF. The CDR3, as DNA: TGTGCCATCACCCCGGAGGACAGGGGATCGGAGACTGAAGCTTTCTTT.

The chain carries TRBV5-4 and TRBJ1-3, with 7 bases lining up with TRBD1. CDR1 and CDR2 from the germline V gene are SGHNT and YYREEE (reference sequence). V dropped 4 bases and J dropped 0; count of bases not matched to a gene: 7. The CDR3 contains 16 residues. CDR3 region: CASSPDGTASGNTIYF. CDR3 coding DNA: TGTGCCAGCAGCCCCGATGGGACAGCCTCTGGAAACACCATATATTTT.

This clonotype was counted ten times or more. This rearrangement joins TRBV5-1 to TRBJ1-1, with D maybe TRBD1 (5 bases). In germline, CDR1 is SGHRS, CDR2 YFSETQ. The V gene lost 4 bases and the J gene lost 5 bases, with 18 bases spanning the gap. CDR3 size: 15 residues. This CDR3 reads CASSPLGAAGTEAFF. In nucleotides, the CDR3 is TGCGCCAGCAGCCCTCTGGGCGCCGCAGGGACTGAAGCTTTCTTT.

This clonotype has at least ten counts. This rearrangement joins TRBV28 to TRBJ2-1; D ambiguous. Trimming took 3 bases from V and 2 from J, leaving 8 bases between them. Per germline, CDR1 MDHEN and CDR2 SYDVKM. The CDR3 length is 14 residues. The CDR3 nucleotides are TGTGCCAGCAGTTTTAAGGGTACCTACAATGAGCAGTTCTTC. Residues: CASSFKGTYNEQFF. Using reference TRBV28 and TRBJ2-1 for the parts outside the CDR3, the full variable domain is DVKVTQSSRYLVKRTGEKVFLECVQDMDHENMFWYRQDPGLGLRLIYFSYDVKMKEKGDIPEGYSVSREKKERFSLILESASTNQTSMYLCASSFKGTYNEQFFGPGTRLTVL.

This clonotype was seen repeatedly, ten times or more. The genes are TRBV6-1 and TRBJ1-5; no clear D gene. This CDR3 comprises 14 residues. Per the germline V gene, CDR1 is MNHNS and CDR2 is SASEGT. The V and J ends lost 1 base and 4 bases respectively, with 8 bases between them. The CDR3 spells CASSEEAGNQPQHF. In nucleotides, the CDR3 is TGTGCCAGCAGTGAAGAGGCGGGAAATCAGCCCCAGCATTTT.

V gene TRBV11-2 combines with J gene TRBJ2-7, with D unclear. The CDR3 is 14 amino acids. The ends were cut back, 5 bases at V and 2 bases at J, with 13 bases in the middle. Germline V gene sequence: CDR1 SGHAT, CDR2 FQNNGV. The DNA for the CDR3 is TGTGCCAGCAGCCGTTATGACACTACCTACGAGCAGTACTTC. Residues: CASSRYDTTYEQYF. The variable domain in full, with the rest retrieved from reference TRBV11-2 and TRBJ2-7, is EAGVAQSPRYKIIEKRQSVAFWCNPISGHATLYWYQQILGQGPKLLIQFQNNGVVDDSQLPKDRFSAERLKGVDSTLKIQPAKLEDSAVYLCASSRYDTTYEQYFGPGTRLTVT.

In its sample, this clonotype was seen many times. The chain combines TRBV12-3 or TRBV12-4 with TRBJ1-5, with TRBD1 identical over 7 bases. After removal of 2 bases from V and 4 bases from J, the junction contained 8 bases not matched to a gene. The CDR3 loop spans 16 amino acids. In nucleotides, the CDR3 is TGTGCCAGCAGTTTAATTCAAGGACAGGCTAATCAGCCCCAGCATTTT. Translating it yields CASSLIQGQANQPQHF.

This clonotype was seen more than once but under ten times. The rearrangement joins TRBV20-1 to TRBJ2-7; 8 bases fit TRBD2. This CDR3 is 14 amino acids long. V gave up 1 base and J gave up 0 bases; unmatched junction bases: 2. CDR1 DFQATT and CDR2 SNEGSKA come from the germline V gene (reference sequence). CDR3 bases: TGCAGTGCTAGAGGGGGGACTAGCTCCTACGAGCAGTACTTC. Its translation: CSARGGTSSYEQYF.

CDR3 in amino acids: CASSAQDRVGEKLFF. The DNA for the CDR3 is TGTGCCAGCAGCGCCCAGGACAGGGTGGGAGAAAAACTGTTTTTT. The chain carries TRBV9 and TRBJ1-4, with 8 nucleotides matching TRBD1. V shed 3 bases and J 8 bases; nucleotides not matched to a gene: 9. The length of the CDR3 is 15 residues. Germline-derived CDR1 and CDR2 are SGDLS and YYNGEE.

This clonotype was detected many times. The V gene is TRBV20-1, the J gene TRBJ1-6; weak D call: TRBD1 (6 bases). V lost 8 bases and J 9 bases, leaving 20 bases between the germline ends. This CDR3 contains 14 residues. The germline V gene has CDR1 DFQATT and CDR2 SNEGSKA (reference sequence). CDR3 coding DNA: TGCAGTAACCAACGTGGGGGGCGAGGTTCACCCCTCCACTTT. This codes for CSNQRGGRGSPLHF.

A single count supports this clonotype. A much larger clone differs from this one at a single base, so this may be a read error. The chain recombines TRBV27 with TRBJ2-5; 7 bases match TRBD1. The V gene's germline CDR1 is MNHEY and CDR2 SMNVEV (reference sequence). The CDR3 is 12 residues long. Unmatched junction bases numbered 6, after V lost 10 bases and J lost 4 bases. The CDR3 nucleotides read TGTGCCAACAGAGGGGGCATAGAGACCCAGTACTTC. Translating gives CANRGGIETQYF.

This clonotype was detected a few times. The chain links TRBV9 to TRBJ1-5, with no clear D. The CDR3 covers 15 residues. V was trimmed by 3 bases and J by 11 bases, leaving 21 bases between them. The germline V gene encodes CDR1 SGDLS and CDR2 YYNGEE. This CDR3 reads CASSEGPGAFPAQHF. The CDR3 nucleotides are TGTGCCAGCAGCGAGGGCCCCGGAGCTTTCCCGGCCCAGCATTTT.

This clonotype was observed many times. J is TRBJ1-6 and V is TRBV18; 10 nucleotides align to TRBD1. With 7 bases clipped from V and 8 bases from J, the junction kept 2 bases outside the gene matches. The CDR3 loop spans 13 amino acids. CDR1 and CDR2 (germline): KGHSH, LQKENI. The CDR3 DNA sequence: TGTGCCAGCTGCGGGACAGGGGATTCACCCCTCCACTTT. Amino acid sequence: CASCGTGDSPLHF.